This T cell receptor beta chain was profiled in a study of TET2 disruption in CD19-targeted CAR T cells (dated by TCRdb to 2017 to 2018). Background on the whole study: The number of samples was determined by the original clinical trial design and by which samples were available, and no additional inclusion criteria were applied.

Deep sequencing of the TCR beta chain was done using the immunoSEQ assay. Regarding the original processing steps: Only productive TCR beta rearrangements were used to calculate clonotype frequencies. TCRdb took this table from immuneACCESS and kept in-frame rearrangements with V and J called. Such tables lack part of the clones; where checked against another copy, unresolved V genes explain under half of the gap, and the rest is unexplained. V and J calls and clone size are those listed in that table; D and trimming were worked out from the DNA. The sample table gives about 25,000 clones. 1.5% to 2% of the sample goes to the ten largest clones. On this clone: This clone's antigen is unknown. Coverage ceases 3 residues before the CDR3 finishes, and the germline J gene fills in the end.

Read against the paper, the sample's treatment or condition label means: autologous CTL019 cells: CD19 CAR with 4-1BB and CD3 zeta domains. The CD19 CAR incorporated TCR zeta and 4-1BB costimulatory signaling domains. Leukapheresis was used to collect the T cells for CTL019 manufacturing from peripheral blood. The DNeasy Blood and Tissue Kit was used to extract genomic DNA from pre-infusion T cells, peripheral blood, or sorted post-infusion T cells. What the work shows at the level of the full study, not this receptor alone: The conclusions drawn about the patient's CAR T cells were based on extensive analysis of just one subject.

From V the trimming removes 3 bases and from J it removes 6 bases, while the gene matches leave 3 bases of the junction unaccounted for. Based on the germline V gene, the CDR1 and CDR2 sequences are SGHTA and FQGNSA. The CDR3 holds 14 amino acids from the cysteine to the phenylalanine. Shown are 33 bases from within the CDR3, in frame from base 1. The source material was CD8- CAR+ T cells sorted from cultured blood T cells, sampled for CD19 CAR T cell therapy. The label giving this sample's cell subset or site can be read as: CD8-negative CAR-positive T cells from the infusion product. The source is a man aged 70-80 years with chronic lymphocytic leukemia. The chain employs TRBV7-2 and TRBJ2-7; a stretch of 12 junction bases matches TRBD2. Incomplete CDR3 DNA: TGTGCCAGCAGCTTCACGGGACTAGCGGGCGAG. Its amino acids are CASSFTGLAGE. The whole CDR3 sequence is CASSFTGLAGEQYF.